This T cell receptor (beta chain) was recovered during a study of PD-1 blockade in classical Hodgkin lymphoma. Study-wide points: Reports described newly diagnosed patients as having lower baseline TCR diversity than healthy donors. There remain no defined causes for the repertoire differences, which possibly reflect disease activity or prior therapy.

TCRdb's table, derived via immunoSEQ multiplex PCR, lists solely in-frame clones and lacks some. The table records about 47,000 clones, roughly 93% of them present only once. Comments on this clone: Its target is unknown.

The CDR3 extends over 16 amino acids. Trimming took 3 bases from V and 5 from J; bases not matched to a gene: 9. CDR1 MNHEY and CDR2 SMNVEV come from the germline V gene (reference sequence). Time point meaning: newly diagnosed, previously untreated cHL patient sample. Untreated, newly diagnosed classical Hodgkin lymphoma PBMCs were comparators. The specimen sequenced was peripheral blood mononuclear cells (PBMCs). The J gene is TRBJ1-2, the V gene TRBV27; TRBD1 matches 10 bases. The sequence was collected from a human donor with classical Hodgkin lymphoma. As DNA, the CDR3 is TGTGCCAGCAGTTTCCTCCCCGACAGGGGGCCGTATGGCTACACCTTC. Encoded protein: CASSFLPDRGPYGYTF.